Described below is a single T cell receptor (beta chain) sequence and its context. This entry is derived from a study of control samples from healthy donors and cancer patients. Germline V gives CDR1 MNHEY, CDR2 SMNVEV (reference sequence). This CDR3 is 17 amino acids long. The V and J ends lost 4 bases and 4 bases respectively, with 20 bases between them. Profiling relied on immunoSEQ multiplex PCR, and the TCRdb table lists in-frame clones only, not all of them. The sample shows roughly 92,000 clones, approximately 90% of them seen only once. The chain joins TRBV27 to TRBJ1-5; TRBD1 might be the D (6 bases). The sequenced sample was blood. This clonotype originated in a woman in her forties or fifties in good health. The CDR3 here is CASSSYRVGLRNQPQHF. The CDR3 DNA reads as TGTGCCAGCAGTTCCTACAGGGTTGGGTTAAGAAATCAGCCCCAGCATTTT.